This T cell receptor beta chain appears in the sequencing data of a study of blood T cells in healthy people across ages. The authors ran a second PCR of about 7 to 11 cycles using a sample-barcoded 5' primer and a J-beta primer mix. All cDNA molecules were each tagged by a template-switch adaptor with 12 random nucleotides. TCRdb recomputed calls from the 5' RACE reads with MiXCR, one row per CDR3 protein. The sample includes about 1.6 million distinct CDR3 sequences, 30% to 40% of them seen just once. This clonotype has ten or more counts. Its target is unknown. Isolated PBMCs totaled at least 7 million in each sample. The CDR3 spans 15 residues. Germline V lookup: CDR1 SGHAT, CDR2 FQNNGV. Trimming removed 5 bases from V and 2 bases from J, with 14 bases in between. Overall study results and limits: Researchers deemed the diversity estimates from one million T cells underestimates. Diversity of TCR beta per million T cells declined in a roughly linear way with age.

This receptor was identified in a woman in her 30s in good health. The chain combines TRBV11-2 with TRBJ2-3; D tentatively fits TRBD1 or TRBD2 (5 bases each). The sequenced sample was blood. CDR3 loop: CASSGRGAPTDTQYF. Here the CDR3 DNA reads TGTGCCAGCAGCGGTAGAGGGGCCCCCACAGATACGCAGTATTTT.